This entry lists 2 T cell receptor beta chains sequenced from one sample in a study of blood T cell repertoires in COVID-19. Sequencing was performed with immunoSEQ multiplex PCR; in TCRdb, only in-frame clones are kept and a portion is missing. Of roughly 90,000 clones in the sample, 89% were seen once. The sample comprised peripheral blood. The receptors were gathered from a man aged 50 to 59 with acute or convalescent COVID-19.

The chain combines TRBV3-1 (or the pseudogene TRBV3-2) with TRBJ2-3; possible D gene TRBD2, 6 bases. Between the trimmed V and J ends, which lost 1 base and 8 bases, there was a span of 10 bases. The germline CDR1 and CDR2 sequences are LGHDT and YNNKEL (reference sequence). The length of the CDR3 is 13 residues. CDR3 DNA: TGTGCCAGCAGCCAAGGGACGGGGGTTACGCAGTATTTT. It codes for CASSQGTGVTQYF.

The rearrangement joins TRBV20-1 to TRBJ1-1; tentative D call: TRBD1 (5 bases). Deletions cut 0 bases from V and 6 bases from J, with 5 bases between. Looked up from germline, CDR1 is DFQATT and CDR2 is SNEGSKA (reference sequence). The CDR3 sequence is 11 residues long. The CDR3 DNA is TGCAGTGCTAGAGAAGGGGCTGAAGCTTTCTTT. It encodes CSAREGAEAFF.